The entry that follows covers one TCR beta chain sequence. Its antigen remains unknown. The patients, who ranged from 18 to 65 in age, presented with newly diagnosed hyperthyroidism lasting under 2 months. RNA transcripts served as the template for amplifying TCR beta CDR3 regions. The HTBI primer set drove a first-round RT-PCR of the TCR CDR3. Via MiXCR, TCRdb re-called the multiplex PCR reads, giving one row per CDR3 protein. The sample yields about 320,000 distinct CDR3 sequences, around a sixth seen once. The sample comes from a study of T cells in Graves' hyperthyroidism and ophthalmopathy. Study at large: It was at initial diagnosis, before any treatment, that peripheral blood was collected.

Study-level results: Ophthalmopathy, which appeared later, was predicted by the model a median around 6.9 months before onset. Most clonotypes that expanded in the thyroid above 0.001 also showed up in blood.

This clonotype was obtained from a man aged 25-40 years with Graves' hyperthyroidism. Sequencing was carried out using blood.

In DNA form, the CDR3 reads TGTGCCAGCACCTGGGGCATTAACACCGGGGAGCTGTTTTTT. Its protein product is CASTWGINTGELFF. This rearrangement joins TRBV27 to TRBJ2-2; D is perhaps TRBD1 (5 bases). Germline CDR1 reads MNHEY; CDR2 reads SMNVEV (reference sequence). This CDR3 is 14 amino acids long. The germline V and J ends were trimmed by 7 bases and 2 bases, with 11 bases remaining between them.